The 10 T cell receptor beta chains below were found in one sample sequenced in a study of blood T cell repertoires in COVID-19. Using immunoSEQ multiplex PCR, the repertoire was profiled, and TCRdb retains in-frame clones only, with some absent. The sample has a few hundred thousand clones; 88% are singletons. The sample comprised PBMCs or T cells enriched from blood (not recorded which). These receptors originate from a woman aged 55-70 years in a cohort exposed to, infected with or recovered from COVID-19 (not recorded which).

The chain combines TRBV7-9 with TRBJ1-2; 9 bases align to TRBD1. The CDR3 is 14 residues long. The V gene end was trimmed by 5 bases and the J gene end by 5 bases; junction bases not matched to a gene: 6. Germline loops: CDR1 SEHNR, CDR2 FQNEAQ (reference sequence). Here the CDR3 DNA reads TGTGCCAGCAGCGAAGGGACAGGGAGGTATGGCTACACCTTC. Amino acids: CASSEGTGRYGYTF.

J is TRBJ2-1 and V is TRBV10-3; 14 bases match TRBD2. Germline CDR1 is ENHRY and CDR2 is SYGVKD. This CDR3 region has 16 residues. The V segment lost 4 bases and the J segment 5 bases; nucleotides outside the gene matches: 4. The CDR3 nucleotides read TGTGCCATCAGTGGGACGACTAGCGGGGGGGACAATGAGCAGTTCTTC. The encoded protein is CAISGTTSGGDNEQFF.

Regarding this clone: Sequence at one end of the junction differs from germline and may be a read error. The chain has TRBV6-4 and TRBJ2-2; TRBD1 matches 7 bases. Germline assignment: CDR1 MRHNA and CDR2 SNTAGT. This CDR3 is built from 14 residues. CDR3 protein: CASRRQGDTGELFF. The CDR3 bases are TGTGCCAGCAGACGACAGGGAGACACCGGGGAACTGTTTTTT.

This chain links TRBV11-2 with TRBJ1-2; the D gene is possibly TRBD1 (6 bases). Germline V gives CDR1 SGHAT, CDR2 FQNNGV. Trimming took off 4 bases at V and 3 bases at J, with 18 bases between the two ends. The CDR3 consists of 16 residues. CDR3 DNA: TGTGCCAGCAGCTCCTTACAGGGTAGGATAGACTATGGCTACACCTTC. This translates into CASSSLQGRIDYGYTF.

The DNA for the CDR3 is TGCGCCAGCAGCTTGGGGGGAGCCCAAGAGACCCAGTACTTC. The encoded protein is CASSLGGAQETQYF. The chain links TRBV5-1 to TRBJ2-5, with D perhaps TRBD2 (5 bases). Germline V gives CDR1 SGHRS, CDR2 YFSETQ. Trimming stripped 0 bases from V and 1 base from J, with 7 bases between. The CDR3 loop spans 14 amino acids.

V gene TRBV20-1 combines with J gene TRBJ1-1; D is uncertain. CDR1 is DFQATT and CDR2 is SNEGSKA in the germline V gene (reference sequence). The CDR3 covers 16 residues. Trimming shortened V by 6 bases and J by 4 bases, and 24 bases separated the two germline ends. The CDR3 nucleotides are TGCAGTGCCAGTGGGGAGGGAAGATGGGGTTTCACTGAAGCTTTCTTT. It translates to CSASGEGRWGFTEAFF.

The CDR3 is CASSWRVGETQYF. The CDR3 nucleotides read TGTGCCAGCAGTTGGAGGGTTGGGGAGACCCAGTACTTC. The chain combines TRBV27 with TRBJ2-5, with D possibly being TRBD2 (6 bases). CDR1 is MNHEY and CDR2 is SMNVEV in the germline V gene (reference sequence). The CDR3 contains 13 residues. V was clipped by 4 bases and J by 5 bases, with 11 bases between them.

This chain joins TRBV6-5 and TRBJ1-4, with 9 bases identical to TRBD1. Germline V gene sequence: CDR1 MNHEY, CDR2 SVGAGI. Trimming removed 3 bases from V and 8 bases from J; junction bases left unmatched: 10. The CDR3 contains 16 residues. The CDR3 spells CASSYSGTGSGEKLFF. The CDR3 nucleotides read TGTGCCAGCAGTTATTCCGGGACAGGGAGTGGGGAAAAACTGTTTTTT.

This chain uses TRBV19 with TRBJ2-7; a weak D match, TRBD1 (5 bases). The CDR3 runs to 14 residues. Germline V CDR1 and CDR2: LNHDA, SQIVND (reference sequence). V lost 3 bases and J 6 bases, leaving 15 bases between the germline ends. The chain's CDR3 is CASSIRGQGREQYF. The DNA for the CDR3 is TGTGCCAGTAGTATCCGAGGCCAGGGTCGCGAGCAGTACTTC.

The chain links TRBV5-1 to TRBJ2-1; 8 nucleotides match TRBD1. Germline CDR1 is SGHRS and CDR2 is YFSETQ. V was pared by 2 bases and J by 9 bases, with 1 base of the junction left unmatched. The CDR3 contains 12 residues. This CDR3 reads CASSFDRGEQFF. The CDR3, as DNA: TGCGCCAGCAGCTTCGACAGGGGTGAGCAGTTCTTC.